Here is one T cell receptor beta chain with its context. This specimen comes from a study of blood T cell repertoires in COVID-19. Study overall: From T cells, B-cell-depleted T cells, or PBMCs came the material, which was cDNA or gDNA.

Repertoires were generated with immunoSEQ multiplex PCR, while TCRdb's copy carries only in-frame clones and drops some. The sample carries some 30,000 clones, almost 85% recorded once. Germline CDR1 reads LNHDA; CDR2 reads SQIVND (reference sequence). The CDR3 has 17 amino acids. Trimming at V came to 3 bases and at J to 8 bases, leaving 13 bases not matched to a gene. The sequencing input was peripheral blood. This sequence joins TRBV19 and TRBJ1-4, with 9 nucleotides matching TRBD1. This clonotype was obtained from a man aged 55 to 70 with active COVID-19. The CDR3 DNA follows: TGTGCCAGTAGTATGTCGCCGGGACAGGGTTCTACGGAAAAACTGTTTTTT. Its protein product is CASSMSPGQGSTEKLFF.